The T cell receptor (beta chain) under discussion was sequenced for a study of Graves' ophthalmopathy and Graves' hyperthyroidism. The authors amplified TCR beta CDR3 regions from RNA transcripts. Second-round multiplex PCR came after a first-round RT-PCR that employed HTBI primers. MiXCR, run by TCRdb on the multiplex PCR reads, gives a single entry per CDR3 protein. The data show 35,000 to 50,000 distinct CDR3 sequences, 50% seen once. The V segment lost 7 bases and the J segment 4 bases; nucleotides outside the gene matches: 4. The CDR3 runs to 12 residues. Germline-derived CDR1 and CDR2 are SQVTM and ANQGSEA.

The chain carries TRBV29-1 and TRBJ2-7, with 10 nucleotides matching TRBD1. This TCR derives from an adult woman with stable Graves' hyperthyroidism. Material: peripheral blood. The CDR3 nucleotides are TGCAGCGGGGGGGACAGGGGATACGAGCAGTACTTC. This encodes CSGGDRGYEQYF.